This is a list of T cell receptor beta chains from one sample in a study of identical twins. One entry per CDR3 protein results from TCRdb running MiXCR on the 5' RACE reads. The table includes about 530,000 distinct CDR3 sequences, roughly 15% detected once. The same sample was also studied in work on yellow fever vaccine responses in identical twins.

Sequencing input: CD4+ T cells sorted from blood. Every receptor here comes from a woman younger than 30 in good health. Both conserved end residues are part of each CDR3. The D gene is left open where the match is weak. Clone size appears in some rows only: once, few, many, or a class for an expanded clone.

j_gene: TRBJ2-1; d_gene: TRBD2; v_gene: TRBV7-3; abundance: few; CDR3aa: CASSLTFGLAGVEQFF; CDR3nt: TGTGCCAGCAGCTTAACGTTTGGACTAGCGGGTGTTGAGCAGTTCTTC
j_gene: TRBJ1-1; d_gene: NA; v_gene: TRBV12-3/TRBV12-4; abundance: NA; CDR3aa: CASRATNTEAFF; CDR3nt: TGTGCCAGCAGAGCCACGAACACTGAAGCTTTCTTT
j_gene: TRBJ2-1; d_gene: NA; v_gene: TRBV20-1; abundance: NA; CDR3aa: CSARDYLRGGSYNEQFF; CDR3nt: TGCAGTGCTAGGGACTACCTCCGGGGCGGCTCCTACAATGAGCAGTTCTTC
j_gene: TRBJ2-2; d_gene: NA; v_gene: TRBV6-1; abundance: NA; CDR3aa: CASSGSRGNTGELFF; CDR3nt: TGTGCCAGCAGTGGGTCCAGGGGGAACACCGGGGAGCTGTTTTTT
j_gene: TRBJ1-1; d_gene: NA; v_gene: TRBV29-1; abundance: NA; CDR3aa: CSVEDRHLKNTEAFF; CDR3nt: TGCAGCGTTGAAGATCGCCACTTGAAAAACACTGAAGCTTTCTTT
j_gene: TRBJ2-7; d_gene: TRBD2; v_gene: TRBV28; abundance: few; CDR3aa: CASSFSFGTSGKYEQYF; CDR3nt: TGTGCCAGCAGTTTCTCCTTCGGGACTAGCGGGAAGTACGAGCAGTACTTC
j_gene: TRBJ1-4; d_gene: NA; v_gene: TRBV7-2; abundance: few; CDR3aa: CASSLVGQPNEKLFF; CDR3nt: TGTGCCAGCAGCTTAGTGGGTCAGCCTAATGAAAAACTGTTTTTT
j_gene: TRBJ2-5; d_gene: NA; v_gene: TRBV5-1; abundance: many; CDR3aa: CASSPDRLQETQYF; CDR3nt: TGTGCCAGCAGCCCGGACAGACTTCAAGAGACCCAGTACTTC
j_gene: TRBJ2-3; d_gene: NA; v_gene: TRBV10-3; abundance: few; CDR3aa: CAISESVRQTDTQYF; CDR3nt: TGTGCCATCAGTGAGTCGGTTCGACAGACAGATACGCAGTATTTT
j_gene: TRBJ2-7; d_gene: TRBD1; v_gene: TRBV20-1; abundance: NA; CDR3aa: CSATDRAYEQYF; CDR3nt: TGCAGTGCTACTGACAGGGCCTACGAGCAGTACTTC
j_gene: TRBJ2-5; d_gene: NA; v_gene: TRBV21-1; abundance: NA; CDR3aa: CASSILREGKDTQYF; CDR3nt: TGTGCCAGCAGCATTTTGAGGGAGGGGAAAGACACCCAGTACTTC
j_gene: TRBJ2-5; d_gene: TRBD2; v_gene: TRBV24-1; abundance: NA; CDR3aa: CATSPGRAQETQYF; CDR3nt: TGTGCCACCAGTCCCGGGAGGGCCCAAGAGACCCAGTACTTC
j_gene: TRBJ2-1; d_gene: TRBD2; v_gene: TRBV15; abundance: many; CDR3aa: CATSRGWVGRLNEQFF; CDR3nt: TGTGCCACCAGCAGAGGGTGGGTCGGGAGGTTGAATGAGCAGTTCTTC
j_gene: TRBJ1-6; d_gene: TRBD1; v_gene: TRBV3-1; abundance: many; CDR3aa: CASSPSDRGSPLHF; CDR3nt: TGTGCCAGCAGCCCTTCAGACAGGGGTTCACCCCTCCACTTT
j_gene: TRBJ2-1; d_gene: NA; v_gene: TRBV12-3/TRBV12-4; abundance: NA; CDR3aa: CASSLASGAGGEQFF; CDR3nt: TGTGCCAGCAGTTTAGCCTCTGGCGCTGGAGGTGAGCAGTTCTTC
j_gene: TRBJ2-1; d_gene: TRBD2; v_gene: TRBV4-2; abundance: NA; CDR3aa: CASSQGKGLAGESNEQFF; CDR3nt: TGTGCCAGCAGCCAAGGCAAAGGACTAGCGGGGGAAAGTAATGAGCAGTTCTTC
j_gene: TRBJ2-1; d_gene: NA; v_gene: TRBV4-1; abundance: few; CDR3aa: CASSQEASVARNEQFF; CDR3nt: TGCGCCAGCAGCCAAGAGGCCTCGGTAGCTCGCAATGAGCAGTTCTTC
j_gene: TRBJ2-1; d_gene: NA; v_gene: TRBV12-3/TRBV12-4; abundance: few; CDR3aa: CASSKLPHNEQFF; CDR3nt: TGTGCCAGCAGTAAACTCCCGCACAATGAGCAGTTCTTC